The 4 T cell receptor beta chains reported below all come from one sample, sequenced in a study of neurological immune-mediated disorders. The time point: longitudinal time-point 2. TCRdb reanalysed the 5' RACE reads using MiXCR and keeps one entry per CDR3 protein. This table holds fewer than 60,000 distinct CDR3 sequences, around 13% found once. The sequenced material came from PBMCs. These receptor sequences come from a male donor with HTLV-1-associated myelopathy (HAM/TSP).

This clonotype has at least ten counts. This rearrangement joins TRBV6-6 to TRBJ1-5; D remains unclear. The V and J ends lost 9 bases and 7 bases respectively, with 16 bases between them. This CDR3 has 13 amino acids. CDR1 and CDR2 (germline): MNHNY, SVGAGI (reference sequence). CDR3 loop: CASGRRETQPQHF. In DNA form, the CDR3 reads TGTGCCAGTGGGCGGAGGGAGACGCAGCCCCAGCATTTT.

The chain employs TRBV6-1 and TRBJ2-5; D gene ambiguous. With 1 base removed from V and 5 bases from J, the gap between germline ends came to 2 bases. CDR1 and CDR2 (germline): MNHNS, SASEGT. There are 11 residues in the CDR3. The CDR3 DNA sequence: TGTGCCAGCAGTGAAGTTGAGACCCAGTACTTC. It codes for CASSEVETQYF.

Notes on this clonotype: With a much larger clone just one base away, this may be a read error. The rearrangement uses TRBV10-3 and TRBJ2-3; D assignment may be TRBD1 or TRBD2 (5 bases each). CDR3 length: 14 amino acids. The germline gives CDR1 ENHRY, CDR2 SYGVKD. The DNA for the CDR3 is TGTGCCATCAGCCAGGGACCCAACACAGATATGCAGTATTTT. Its protein product is CAISQGPNTDMQYF.

Turning to this clonotype: Since a much larger clone is just one base distant, this may be a read error. The rearrangement joins TRBV14 to TRBJ2-3; D gene uncertain. CDR3 length equals 13 residues. Per the germline V gene, CDR1 is SGHDN and CDR2 is FVKESK. The DNA for the CDR3 is TGTGCCAGCTGCCAAGCTCTAGCAGATACGCAGTATTTT. Protein product: CASCQALADTQYF.